A single sample is the source of the 11 T cell receptor beta chains below, sequenced in a study of identifying expanded T cells in peripheral blood (dated by TCRdb to about 2019). The library was made by the immunoSEQ multiplex PCR assay. As stored in TCRdb, this immuneACCESS dataset retains in-frame rearrangements with V and J assigned. A fraction of the clones does not appear; measured against another copy, unresolved V genes explain less than half of the discrepancy, and the remainder lacks a known reason. In all, the sample holds tens of thousands of clones, and approximately 86% of those were seen once. The ten largest clones capture approximately 6% of the sample. The specimen was blood. The receptors derive from a person aged 18 to 69 in good health.

The chain links TRBV5-4 to TRBJ1-2, with TRBD1 matching over 7 bases. CDR1 and CDR2 from the germline V gene are SGHNT and YYREEE (reference sequence). V lost 6 bases to trimming and J lost 0 bases; unmatched junction nucleotides: 14. The CDR3 sequence is 17 residues long. The CDR3 loop is CASISRDSSPANYGYTF. The CDR3 region has the DNA TGTGCCAGCATCTCCCGGGACAGCTCCCCAGCTAACTATGGCTACACCTTC.

V usage is TRBV19 and J usage is TRBJ2-3; D is ambiguous. The germline V gene has CDR1 LNHDA and CDR2 SQIVND (reference sequence). Trimming took 7 bases from V and 2 from J, leaving 7 bases between them. The CDR3 has 12 amino acids. Here the CDR3 reads CASTSDTDTQYF. CDR3 DNA: TGTGCCAGTACCTCGGACACAGATACGCAGTATTTT. Full variable domain (missing parts from reference TRBV19 and TRBJ2-3): DGGITQSPKYLFRKEGQNVTLSCEQNLNHDAMYWYRQDPGQGLRLIYYSQIVNDFQKGDIAEGYSVSREKKESFPLTVTSAQKNPTAFYLCASTSDTDTQYFGPGTRLTVL.

The chain has TRBV7-3 and TRBJ2-2, with D unresolved. CDR1 and CDR2 from the germline V gene are SGHTA and FQGTGA. CDR3 length equals 12 residues. The V gene lost 4 bases and the J gene lost 6 bases, with 6 bases spanning the gap. The CDR3 loop reads CASSYSPGELFF. CDR3 DNA sequence: TGTGCCAGCAGCTACTCACCCGGGGAGCTGTTTTTT.

The chain joins TRBV27 to TRBJ2-7; D remains ambiguous. V was clipped by 2 bases and J by 2 bases, with 10 bases between them. From germline, CDR1 is MNHEY and CDR2 SMNVEV (reference sequence). The CDR3 consists of 14 residues. This CDR3 is CASSLGVGAYEQYF. For the CDR3, the DNA is TGTGCCAGCAGTTTAGGAGTCGGTGCCTACGAGCAGTACTTC.

This clone was counted between two and nine times. This chain uses TRBV7-9 with TRBJ1-2, with D perhaps TRBD1 (5 bases). The V gene's germline CDR1 is SEHNR and CDR2 FQNEAQ (reference sequence). The CDR3 extends over 15 amino acids. The germline V and J ends were trimmed by 5 bases and 6 bases, with 19 bases remaining between them. The CDR3 region is CASSRVEQGMDGYTF. The CDR3, as DNA: TGTGCCAGCAGCCGAGTGGAGCAGGGAATGGATGGCTACACCTTC.

This clone was seen just once. This chain uses TRBV5-6 with TRBJ2-4; no firm D call. This CDR3 region has 15 residues. Deletions cut 3 bases from V and 0 bases from J, with 10 bases between. From germline, CDR1 is SGHDT and CDR2 YYEEEE. The CDR3 is CASSSRKLAKNIQYF. The CDR3 coding sequence is TGTGCCAGCAGCTCGCGGAAACTAGCCAAAAACATTCAGTACTTC.

The rearrangement uses TRBV7-8 and TRBJ2-7; 9 bases fit TRBD1. The trim removed 5 bases at V and 3 bases at J, leaving 8 bases unmatched. In germline, CDR1 is SGHVS, CDR2 FQNEAQ. The CDR3 runs 15 residues. The DNA for the CDR3 is TGTGCCAGCAGCCCCCCGACAGGGGGTTACTACGAGCAGTACTTC. Amino acids: CASSPPTGGYYEQYF.

The CDR3 bases are TGTGCCTGGAGACCCGGGACAGCTTCCTACGAGCAGTACTTC. Translating it yields CAWRPGTASYEQYF. V and J are TRBV30 and TRBJ2-7, with 7 bases that match TRBD1. Germline lookup yields CDR1 GTSNPN and CDR2 SVGIG (reference sequence). The junction had 6 bases not matched to a gene; V was cut back by 3 bases and J by 1 base. The CDR3 consists of 14 residues.

V is TRBV10-3 and J is TRBJ1-2; 12 bases match TRBD1. This CDR3 has 16 residues. Unmatched junction bases numbered 11, after V lost 10 bases and J lost 2 bases. Germline CDR1 ENHRY, CDR2 SYGVKD. CDR3 in DNA: TGTGCCAGCGGGACAGGGGGCTTCCGTTCGAACTATGGCTACACCTTC. Translation gives CASGTGGFRSNYGYTF.

V usage is TRBV2 and J usage is TRBJ1-4, with 9 bases identical to TRBD1. The germline V gene encodes CDR1 SNHLY and CDR2 FYNNEI. The V gene end was trimmed by 6 bases and the J gene end by 6 bases; junction bases not matched to a gene: 5. This CDR3 has 14 amino acids. DNA of the CDR3: TGTGCCAGCAGGAGACAGGGGGGCGATGAAAAACTGTTTTTT. Its protein is CASRRQGGDEKLFF.

The chain carries TRBV27 and TRBJ2-1; 8 bases are shared with TRBD1. This CDR3 comprises 13 residues. The J segment lost 12 bases and the V segment lost 2 bases, leaving 6 bases of the junction unmatched. Per germline, CDR1 MNHEY and CDR2 SMNVEV (reference sequence). For the CDR3, the DNA is TGTGCCAGCAGTTTAGCAGGGGGCGCGTCGCAGTTCTTC. Its translation is CASSLAGGASQFF.